The 5 T cell receptor beta chains below all came from one sample that was sequenced in a study of blood T cells in healthy people across ages. Alongside a J-beta primer mix, a sample-barcoded 5' primer served in a second PCR lasting roughly 6 to 12 cycles. TCRdb re-called the 5' RACE reads through MiXCR, storing one row per CDR3 protein. The table includes just under 900,000 distinct CDR3 sequences, roughly 26% detected once. The sample comprised blood. Source of these receptors: a woman aged 80 or older in good health.

This chain uses TRBV29-1 with TRBJ2-1; the match to TRBD1 covers 9 bases. Germline CDR1 is SQVTM and CDR2 is ANQGSEA. The trim removed 5 bases at V and 15 bases at J, leaving 5 bases unmatched. This CDR3 contains 10 residues. The CDR3 nucleotides are TGCAGCGTTCCTGGGACAGGGTCGTTCTTC. Amino acid sequence: CSVPGTGSFF.

The chain carries TRBV3-1 and TRBJ1-1; 8 bases fit TRBD1. The trim removed 1 base at V and 7 bases at J, leaving 5 bases unmatched. The CDR3 extends over 14 amino acids. Germline-derived CDR1 and CDR2 are LGHDT and YNNKEL (reference sequence). CDR3 residues: CASSQGTGSGEAFF. Here the CDR3 DNA reads TGTGCCAGCAGCCAAGGGACAGGGAGTGGTGAAGCTTTCTTT.

As regards this clonotype: One junction end does not reproduce the germline sequence, and a read error may be involved. The V call is TRBV5-1, the J call TRBJ1-2, with 7 bases aligning to TRBD1. CDR3 length equals 12 residues. Germline CDR1 SGHRS, CDR2 YFSETQ. CDR3 bases: TGCGCCGGCAGCGCCCAGGGGGTTGGCTACACCTTC. Translation gives CAGSAQGVGYTF.

The CDR3 loop reads CASSLGAANDNYGYTF. The CDR3 DNA follows: TGCGCCAGCAGCTTGGGGGCGGCTAACGATAACTATGGCTACACCTTC. The chain has TRBV5-1 and TRBJ1-2, with D unclear. CDR3 size: 16 residues. The germline gives CDR1 SGHRS, CDR2 YFSETQ. Trimming took off 0 bases at V and 1 base at J, with 13 bases between the two ends.

This chain connects TRBV20-1 to TRBJ2-3, with D hard to call. CDR1 DFQATT and CDR2 SNEGSKA come from the germline V gene (reference sequence). The CDR3 loop spans 15 amino acids. V lost 0 bases and J lost 0, with 10 bases in between. The CDR3 bases are TGCAGTGCTAGAGATCCCAGTGATAGCACAGATACGCAGTATTTT. It specifies CSARDPSDSTDTQYF.